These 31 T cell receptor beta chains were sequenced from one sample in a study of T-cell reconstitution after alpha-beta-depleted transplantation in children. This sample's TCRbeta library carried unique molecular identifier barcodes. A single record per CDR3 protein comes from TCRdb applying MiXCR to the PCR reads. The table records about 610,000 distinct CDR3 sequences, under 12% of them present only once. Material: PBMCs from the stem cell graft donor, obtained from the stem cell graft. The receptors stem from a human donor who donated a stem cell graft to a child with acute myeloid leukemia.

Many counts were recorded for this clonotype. This CDR3 reads CASSFLAGDTGELFF. In DNA form, the CDR3 reads TGCGCCAGCAGCTTTCTAGCGGGAGACACCGGGGAGCTGTTTTTT. The chain couples TRBV5-1 to TRBJ2-2; 10 bases map to TRBD2. CDR1 is SGHRS and CDR2 is YFSETQ in the germline V gene. V lost 2 bases and J lost 3; bases outside the gene matches: 1. The CDR3 loop spans 15 amino acids.

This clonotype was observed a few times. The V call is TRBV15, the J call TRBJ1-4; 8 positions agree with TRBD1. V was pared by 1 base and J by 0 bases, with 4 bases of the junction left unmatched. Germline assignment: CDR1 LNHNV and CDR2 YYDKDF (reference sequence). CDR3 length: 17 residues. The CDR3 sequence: CATSRGTGSATNEKLFF. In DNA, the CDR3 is TGTGCCACCAGCAGAGGGACAGGGTCCGCAACTAATGAAAAACTGTTTTTT.

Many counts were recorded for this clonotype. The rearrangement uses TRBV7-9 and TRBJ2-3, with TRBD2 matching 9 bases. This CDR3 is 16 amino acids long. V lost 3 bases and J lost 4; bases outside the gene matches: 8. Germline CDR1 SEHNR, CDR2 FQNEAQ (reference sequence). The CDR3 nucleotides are TGTGCCAGCAGCTTCCCACTAGCGGGCCTACCAGATACGCAGTATTTT. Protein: CASSFPLAGLPDTQYF.

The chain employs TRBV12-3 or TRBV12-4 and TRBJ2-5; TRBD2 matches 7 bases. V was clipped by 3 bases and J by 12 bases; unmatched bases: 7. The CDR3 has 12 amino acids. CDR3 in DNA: TGTGCCAGCAGTTTTGACAGCGGGGTAAAGTACTTC. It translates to CASSFDSGVKYF.

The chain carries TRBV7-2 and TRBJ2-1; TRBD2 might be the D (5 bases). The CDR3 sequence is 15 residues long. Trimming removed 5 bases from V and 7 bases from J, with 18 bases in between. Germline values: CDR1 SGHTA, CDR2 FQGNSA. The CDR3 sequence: CASSTMGAGGNEQFF. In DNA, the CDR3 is TGTGCCAGCAGCACAATGGGCGCGGGCGGGAATGAGCAGTTCTTC. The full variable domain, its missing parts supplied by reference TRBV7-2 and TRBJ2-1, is GAGVSQSPSNKVTEKGKDVELRCDPISGHTALYWYRQSLGQGLEFLIYFQGNSAPDKSGLPSDRFSAERTGGSVSTLTIQRTQQEDSAVYLCASSTMGAGGNEQFFGPGTRLTVL.

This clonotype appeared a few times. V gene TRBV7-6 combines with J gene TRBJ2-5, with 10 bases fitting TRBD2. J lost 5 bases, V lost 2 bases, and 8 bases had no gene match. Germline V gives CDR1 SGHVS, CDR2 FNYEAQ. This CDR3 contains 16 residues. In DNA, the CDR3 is TGTGCCAGCAGCTTATGGCTAGCGGGAGATTTGGAGACCCAGTACTTC. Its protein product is CASSLWLAGDLETQYF.

The CDR3 loop reads CASTRRDRPSGELFF. The CDR3 nucleotides read TGTGCCAGCACCCGCCGGGATAGACCGTCCGGGGAGCTGTTTTTT. The chain employs TRBV3-1 and TRBJ2-2; D possibly corresponds to TRBD2 (5 bases). The V gene lost 7 bases and the J gene lost 6 bases, with 18 bases spanning the gap. The CDR3 is 15 residues long. CDR1 is LGHDT, CDR2 YNNKEL, per germline (reference sequence). Full variable domain (remainder filled in from reference TRBV3-1 and TRBJ2-2): DTAVSQTPKYLVTQMGNDKSIKCEQNLGHDTMYWYKQDSKKFLKIMFSYNNKELIINETVPNRFSPKSPDKAHLNLHINSLELGDSAVYFCASTRRDRPSGELFFGEGSRLTVL.

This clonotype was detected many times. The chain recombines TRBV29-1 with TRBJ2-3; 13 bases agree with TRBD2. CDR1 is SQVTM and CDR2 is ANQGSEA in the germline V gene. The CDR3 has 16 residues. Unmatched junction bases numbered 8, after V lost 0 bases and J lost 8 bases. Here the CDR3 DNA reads TGCAGCGTTGAAGAGACTAGCGGGAGGTGGCGGGGTACGCAGTATTTT. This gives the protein CSVEETSGRWRGTQYF.

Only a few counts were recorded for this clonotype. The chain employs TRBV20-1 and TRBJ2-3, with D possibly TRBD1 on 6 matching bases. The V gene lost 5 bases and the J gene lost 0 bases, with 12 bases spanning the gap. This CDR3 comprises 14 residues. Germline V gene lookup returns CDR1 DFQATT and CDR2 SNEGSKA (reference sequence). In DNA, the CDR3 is TGCAGTGCTTCTGGGGGCGGGAGCACAGATACGCAGTATTTT. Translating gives CSASGGGSTDTQYF.

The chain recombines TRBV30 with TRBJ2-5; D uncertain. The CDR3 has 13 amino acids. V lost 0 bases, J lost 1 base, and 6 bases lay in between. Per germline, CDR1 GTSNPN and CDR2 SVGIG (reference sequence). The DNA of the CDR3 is TGTGCCTGGAGTGTCCAGTCCCAAGAGACCCAGTACTTC. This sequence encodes CAWSVQSQETQYF.

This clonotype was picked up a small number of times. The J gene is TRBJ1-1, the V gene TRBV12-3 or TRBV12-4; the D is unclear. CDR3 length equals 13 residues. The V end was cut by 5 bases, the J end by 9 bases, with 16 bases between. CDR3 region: CASSPRTALKAFF. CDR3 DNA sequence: TGTGCCAGCAGTCCCCGGACGGCCCTCAAAGCTTTCTTT.

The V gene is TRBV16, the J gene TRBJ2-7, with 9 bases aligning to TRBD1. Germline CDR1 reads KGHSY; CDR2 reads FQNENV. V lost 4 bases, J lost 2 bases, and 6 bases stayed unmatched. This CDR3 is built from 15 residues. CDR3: CASSLWTGDAYEQYF. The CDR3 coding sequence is TGTGCCAGCAGCCTCTGGACAGGGGATGCCTACGAGCAGTACTTC.

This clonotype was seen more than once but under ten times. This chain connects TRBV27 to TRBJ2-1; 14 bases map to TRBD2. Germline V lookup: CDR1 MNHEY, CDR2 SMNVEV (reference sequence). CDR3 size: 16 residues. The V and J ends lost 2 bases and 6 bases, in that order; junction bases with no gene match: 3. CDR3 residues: CASSLVTSGRVNEQFF. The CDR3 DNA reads TGTGCCAGCAGTTTAGTGACTAGCGGGAGGGTCAATGAGCAGTTCTTC.

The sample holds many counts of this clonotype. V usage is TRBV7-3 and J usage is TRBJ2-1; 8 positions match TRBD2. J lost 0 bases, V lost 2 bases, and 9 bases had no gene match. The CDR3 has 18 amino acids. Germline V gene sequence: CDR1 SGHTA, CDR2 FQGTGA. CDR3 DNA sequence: TGTGCCAGCAGCTTACTTCCTAGCGGGCTGAGCTCCTACAATGAGCAGTTCTTC. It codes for CASSLLPSGLSSYNEQFF.

CDR3 coding DNA: TGCGCCAGCAGTTCGATCGCCGGGCCTGGGAAGCAGTACTTC. Its translation: CASSSIAGPGKQYF. The rearrangement uses TRBV5-1 and TRBJ2-7; D unresolved. This CDR3 region has 14 residues. V gave up 5 bases and J gave up 8 bases, with 20 bases separating them. The germline gives CDR1 SGHRS, CDR2 YFSETQ.

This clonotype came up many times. The CDR3 loop reads CSVGIGGTQYF. CDR3 nucleotide sequence: TGCAGCGTTGGGATCGGAGGGACCCAGTACTTC. The J gene is TRBJ2-5, the V gene TRBV29-1; tentatively, D is TRBD2 (5 bases). V was trimmed by 4 bases and J by 7 bases, leaving 10 bases between them. The CDR3 sequence is 11 residues long. Germline CDR1 reads SQVTM; CDR2 reads ANQGSEA.

This CDR3 is CASSYLDINTGELFF. The CDR3 nucleotides are TGTGCCAGCAGTTACCTGGACATTAACACCGGGGAGCTGTTTTTT. J is TRBJ2-2 and V is TRBV6-2 or TRBV6-3; possibly TRBD1 for D (5 bases). V lost 2 bases and J lost 2, with 9 bases in between. This CDR3 is built from 15 residues. The germline CDR1 and CDR2 sequences are MNHEY and SVGEGT.

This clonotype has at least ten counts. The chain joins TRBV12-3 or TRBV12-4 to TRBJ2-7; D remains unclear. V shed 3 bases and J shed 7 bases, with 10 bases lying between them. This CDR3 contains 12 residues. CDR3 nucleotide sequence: TGTGCCAGCAGTTTCCTCACCCGGGAGCAGTACTTC. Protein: CASSFLTREQYF.

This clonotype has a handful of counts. The CDR3 region is CASSLSDSRNEQYF. DNA of the CDR3: TGTGCCAGCAGCTTATCTGACAGTCGGAACGAGCAGTACTTC. The J gene is TRBJ2-7, the V gene TRBV7-9; TRBD1 might be the D (5 bases). V dropped 2 bases and J dropped 5 bases, with 13 bases sitting between them. The germline CDR1 and CDR2 sequences are SEHNR and FQNEAQ (reference sequence). This CDR3 is 14 amino acids long.

The CDR3 bases are TGTGCCAGCAGTGATCCACCGGAAGGGGACTACGAGCAGTACTTC. It translates to CASSDPPEGDYEQYF. The chain combines TRBV25-1 with TRBJ2-7; D may be TRBD1 (5 bases). Germline V CDR1 and CDR2: MGHDK, SYGVNS. V was shortened by 3 bases and J by 3 bases, with 15 bases between the two germline ends. This CDR3 is built from 15 residues.

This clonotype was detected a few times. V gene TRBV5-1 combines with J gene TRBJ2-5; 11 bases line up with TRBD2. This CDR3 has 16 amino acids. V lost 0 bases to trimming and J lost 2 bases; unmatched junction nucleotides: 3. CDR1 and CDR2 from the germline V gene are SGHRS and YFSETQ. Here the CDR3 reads CASSLGGLAEQETQYF. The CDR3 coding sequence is TGCGCCAGCAGCTTGGGGGGACTAGCGGAACAAGAGACCCAGTACTTC.

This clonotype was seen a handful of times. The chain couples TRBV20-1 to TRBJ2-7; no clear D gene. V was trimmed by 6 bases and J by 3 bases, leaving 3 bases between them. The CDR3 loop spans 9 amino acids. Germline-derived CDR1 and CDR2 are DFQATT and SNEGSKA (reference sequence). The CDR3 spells CSADYEQYF. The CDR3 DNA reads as TGCAGTGCCGACTACGAGCAGTACTTC.

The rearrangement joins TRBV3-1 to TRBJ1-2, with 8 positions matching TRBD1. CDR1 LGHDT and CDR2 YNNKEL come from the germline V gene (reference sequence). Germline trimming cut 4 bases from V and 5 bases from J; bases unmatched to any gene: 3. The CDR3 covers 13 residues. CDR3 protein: CASSRQGSYGYTF. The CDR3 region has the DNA TGTGCCAGCAGCCGACAGGGGTCATATGGCTACACCTTC.

The CDR3 is CAISNRDSYEQYF. CDR3 nucleotides: TGTGCCATCAGTAACAGGGACTCCTACGAGCAGTACTTC. The chain links TRBV10-3 to TRBJ2-7; D perhaps matches TRBD1 (6 bases). Germline CDR1 ENHRY, CDR2 SYGVKD. The V and J ends lost 5 bases and 0 bases respectively, with 8 bases between them. The CDR3 has 13 amino acids.

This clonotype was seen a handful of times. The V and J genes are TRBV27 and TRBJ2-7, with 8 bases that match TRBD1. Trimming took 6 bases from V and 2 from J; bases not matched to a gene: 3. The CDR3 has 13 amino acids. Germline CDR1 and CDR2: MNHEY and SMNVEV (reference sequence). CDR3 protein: CASRSTGAYEQYF. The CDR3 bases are TGTGCCAGCAGATCGACAGGGGCCTACGAGCAGTACTTC.

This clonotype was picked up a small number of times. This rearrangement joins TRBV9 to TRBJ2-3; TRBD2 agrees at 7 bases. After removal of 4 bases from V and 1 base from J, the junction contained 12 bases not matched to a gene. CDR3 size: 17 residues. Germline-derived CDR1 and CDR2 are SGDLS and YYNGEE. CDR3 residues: CASSLRGLSGGTDTQYF. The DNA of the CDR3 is TGTGCCAGCAGCCTCCGGGGTCTAAGCGGGGGCACAGATACGCAGTATTTT.

The CDR3 protein is CASSYYHRSGGQETQYF. DNA of the CDR3: TGTGCCAGCAGTTACTATCATCGGTCAGGGGGCCAAGAGACCCAGTACTTC. V gene TRBV6-5 combines with J gene TRBJ2-5, with 7 bases matching TRBD1. CDR1 MNHEY and CDR2 SVGAGI come from the germline V gene. The CDR3 spans 17 residues. V was pared by 1 base and J by 1 base, with 9 bases of the junction left unmatched.

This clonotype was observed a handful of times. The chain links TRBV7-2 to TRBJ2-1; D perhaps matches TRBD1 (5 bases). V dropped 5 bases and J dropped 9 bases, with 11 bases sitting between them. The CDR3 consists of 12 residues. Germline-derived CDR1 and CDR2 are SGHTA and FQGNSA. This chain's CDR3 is CASSLDKGEQFF. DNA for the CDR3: TGTGCCAGCAGCCTGGACAAAGGTGAGCAGTTCTTC.

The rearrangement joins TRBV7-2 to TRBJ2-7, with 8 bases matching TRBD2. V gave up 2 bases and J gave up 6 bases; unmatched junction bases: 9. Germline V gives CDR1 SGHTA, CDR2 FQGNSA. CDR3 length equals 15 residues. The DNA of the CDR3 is TGTGCCAGCAGCTTAACGATAGCGGGACTCCTCGAGCAGTACTTC. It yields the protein CASSLTIAGLLEQYF.

CDR3 residues: CASSQGSRNQPQHF. CDR3 in DNA: TGCGCCAGCAGCCAAGGGTCCCGGAATCAGCCCCAGCATTTT. V is TRBV4-3 and J is TRBJ1-5, with D uncertain. Trimming took off 1 base at V and 4 bases at J, with 8 bases between the two ends. This CDR3 spans 14 amino acids. Per germline, CDR1 LGHNA and CDR2 YSLEER.

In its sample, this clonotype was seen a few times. The DNA for the CDR3 is TGTGCCAGCAGTGAATCCCTTTCCCGGGACTATGGCTACACCTTC. It yields the protein CASSESLSRDYGYTF. This chain uses TRBV2 with TRBJ1-2; D not resolved. V was cut by 2 bases and J by 3 bases, with 13 bases left in between. The germline CDR1 and CDR2 sequences are SNHLY and FYNNEI. This CDR3 is 15 amino acids long. The full variable domain, with the rest looked up from reference TRBV2 and TRBJ1-2, is EPEVTQTPSHQVTQMGQEVILRCVPISNHLYFYWYRQILGQKVEFLVSFYNNEISEKSEIFDDQFSVERPDGSNFTLKIRSTKLEDSAMYFCASSESLSRDYGYTFGSGTRLTVV.